The following is a T cell receptor (beta chain) sequence with its context. This record belongs to a study of blood T cell repertoires in COVID-19. Clones were sequenced by immunoSEQ multiplex PCR, and TCRdb holds only the in-frame ones, with some missing. The sample shows fewer than 350,000 clones, approximately 81% of them seen only once. The CDR3 sequence is 13 residues long. The V and J ends lost 6 bases and 1 base respectively, with 9 bases between them. Per germline, CDR1 MNHEY and CDR2 SVGAGI. V is TRBV6-5 and J is TRBJ1-1; D is possibly TRBD1 (5 bases). Sequenced: peripheral blood. The TCR sequence derives from a woman aged 60-75 years with active or convalescent COVID-19. The CDR3 bases are TGTGCCAGCAGATCCCAGGGGAACACTGAAGCTTTCTTT. The encoded protein is CASRSQGNTEAFF.